A single sample is the source of the 22 T cell receptor beta chains below, sequenced in a study of blood T cells in healthy people across ages. Primers used in a second PCR of about 7 to 12 cycles were a sample-barcoded 5' primer and a J-beta primer mix. TCRdb processed the 5' RACE reads anew with MiXCR; each CDR3 protein has one entry. The data hold hundreds of thousands of distinct CDR3 sequences, with about half observed a single time. Sequencing was done on a sample of blood. These receptors were obtained from a man between 60 and 70 years old in good health.

V usage is TRBV7-2 and J usage is TRBJ2-3, with D possibly being TRBD2 (5 bases). The V end lost 5 bases, the J end lost 10 bases, and 16 bases lay between the germline ends. The germline V gene has CDR1 SGHTA and CDR2 FQGNSA. This CDR3 is 13 amino acids long. CDR3 DNA: TGTGCCAGCAGCCTGCGGACTTTACGTGCGCAGTATTTT. This translates into CASSLRTLRAQYF.

The chain uses TRBV20-1 and TRBJ2-2, with a possible D match to TRBD1 (5 bases). The CDR3 has 15 residues. Germline-derived CDR1 and CDR2 are DFQATT and SNEGSKA (reference sequence). V was pared by 5 bases and J by 5 bases, with 18 bases between. The CDR3 sequence: CSARHRQGVTGELFF. As DNA, the CDR3 is TGCAGTGCTCGACATCGGCAGGGCGTAACCGGGGAGCTGTTTTTT.

This clonotype was seen many times. The rearrangement joins TRBV27 to TRBJ1-2, with no clear D. V shed 5 bases and J shed 1 base, with 11 bases lying between them. The CDR3 has 14 residues. Germline V gene sequence: CDR1 MNHEY, CDR2 SMNVEV (reference sequence). The CDR3 reads CASSVRVGNYGYTF. Here the CDR3 DNA reads TGTGCCAGCAGTGTTCGCGTCGGTAACTATGGCTACACCTTC.

V and J are TRBV5-1 and TRBJ2-4; 13 nucleotides match TRBD2. Per the germline V gene, CDR1 is SGHRS and CDR2 is YFSETQ. The trim removed 0 bases at V and 0 bases at J, leaving 3 bases unmatched. The CDR3 is made up of 18 amino acids. CDR3 sequence reads: CASSLEGLAGLAKNIQYF. The CDR3 DNA sequence: TGCGCCAGCAGCTTGGAGGGACTAGCGGGACTAGCCAAAAACATTCAGTACTTC.

The genes are TRBV29-1 and TRBJ2-1; possibly TRBD1 for D (5 bases). V shed 4 bases and J shed 12 bases, with 16 bases lying between them. CDR1 and CDR2 from the germline V gene are SQVTM and ANQGSEA. This CDR3 has 12 residues. The CDR3 here is CSVADGQQAQFF. CDR3 in DNA: TGCAGCGTTGCGGATGGACAACAGGCGCAGTTCTTC.

The chain recombines TRBV28 with TRBJ2-1, with D possibly TRBD2 on 7 matching bases. Per germline, CDR1 MDHEN and CDR2 SYDVKM. Between the trimmed V and J ends, which lost 7 bases and 3 bases, there was a span of 22 bases. The CDR3 is 17 amino acids. CDR3 nucleotide sequence: TGTGCCAGCACCAACCTAAGGGGGGGAGGAAGCTACAATGAGCAGTTCTTC. Translating gives CASTNLRGGGSYNEQFF.

This rearrangement joins TRBV20-1 to TRBJ2-7; TRBD2 matches 7 bases. Per the germline V gene, CDR1 is DFQATT and CDR2 is SNEGSKA (reference sequence). J was trimmed by 3 bases and V by 1 base; bases with no gene match: 6. This CDR3 is 14 amino acids long. CDR3: CSARVRAGDYEQYF. The CDR3 DNA follows: TGCAGTGCTAGAGTGAGGGCGGGAGACTACGAGCAGTACTTC.

Regarding this clonotype: The junction and the germline gene differ at one end; a read error may be behind it. The chain combines TRBV7-6 with TRBJ2-7; possibly TRBD2 for D (5 bases). The J call is uncertain, as TRBJ2-5 better fits the DNA end. The CDR3 consists of 15 residues. Germline CDR1 SGHVS, CDR2 FNYEAQ. DNA for the CDR3: TGTACCAGCAGACCAGGCCCGGACTTCCGAGAGACCCAGTACTTC. Residues: CTSRPGPDFRETQYF.

This clonotype has a handful of counts. The chain links TRBV19 to TRBJ2-7; 7 bases fit TRBD1. This CDR3 has 13 amino acids. CDR1 and CDR2 from the germline V gene are LNHDA and SQIVND (reference sequence). V dropped 6 bases and J dropped 2; count of bases not matched to a gene: 4. CDR3: CASSSQGAYEQYF. The CDR3 DNA is TGTGCCAGTAGCTCTCAGGGGGCCTACGAGCAGTACTTC.

This clonotype was counted a few times. This chain uses TRBV20-1 with TRBJ2-7; 10 bases agree with TRBD2. The germline gives CDR1 DFQATT, CDR2 SNEGSKA (reference sequence). The CDR3 totals 15 residues. V shed 3 bases and J 0 bases; nucleotides not matched to a gene: 5. The CDR3 DNA is TGCAGTGCTAGTCCTAGCGGGGGTAGCTCCTACGAGCAGTACTTC. Protein: CSASPSGGSSYEQYF.

This clonotype was seen only a few times. The chain joins TRBV19 to TRBJ1-5; D ambiguous. CDR1 LNHDA and CDR2 SQIVND come from the germline V gene (reference sequence). CDR3 length: 15 residues. Trimming removed 5 bases at V and 5 bases at J, with 16 bases between. The CDR3 region is CASSPAGSGHQPQHF. In nucleotides, the CDR3 is TGTGCCAGTAGTCCCGCGGGGTCGGGCCATCAGCCCCAGCATTTT.

The J gene is TRBJ1-5, the V gene TRBV20-1; 9 bases fit TRBD1. CDR3 length: 13 residues. Germline CDR1 and CDR2: DFQATT and SNEGSKA (reference sequence). Unmatched junction bases numbered 5, after V lost 3 bases and J lost 8 bases. CDR3 in amino acids: CSASRDRVKPQHF. The CDR3 region has the DNA TGCAGTGCTAGCCGGGACAGGGTCAAGCCCCAGCATTTT.

The V gene is TRBV20-1, the J gene TRBJ2-1, with D possibly being TRBD1 (5 bases). CDR3 length equals 16 residues. Per germline, CDR1 DFQATT and CDR2 SNEGSKA (reference sequence). Between the trimmed V and J ends, which lost 0 bases and 7 bases, there was a span of 19 bases. CDR3 residues: CSARDSPARVRNEQFF. The CDR3 bases are TGCAGTGCTAGAGATTCTCCGGCCAGGGTCAGAAATGAGCAGTTCTTC.

The rearrangement links TRBV30 to TRBJ2-2; TRBD1 matches 7 bases. With 3 bases clipped from V and 2 bases from J, the junction kept 12 bases outside the gene matches. Germline V CDR1 and CDR2: GTSNPN, SVGIG (reference sequence). This CDR3 comprises 17 residues. This CDR3 is CAWRPRPGTVNTGELFF. The DNA for the CDR3 is TGTGCCTGGAGACCCCGCCCCGGGACAGTCAACACCGGGGAGCTGTTTTTT.

This rearrangement joins TRBV7-8 to TRBJ2-1; D is unclear. Trimming pared 1 base from V and 3 bases from J, leaving 7 bases between. Germline values: CDR1 SGHVS, CDR2 FQNEAQ. CDR3 length equals 14 residues. The CDR3 DNA reads as TGTGCCAGCAGCTTAGGTCAGGACTACAATGAGCAGTTCTTC. Residues: CASSLGQDYNEQFF.

This clonotype was counted ten times or more. The chain uses TRBV27 and TRBJ2-6; the D is unclear. V lost 2 bases to trimming and J lost 3 bases, with 11 bases between them. The CDR3 contains 16 residues. Germline values: CDR1 MNHEY, CDR2 SMNVEV (reference sequence). CDR3 residues: CASSLRRLSGANVLTF. The DNA of the CDR3 is TGTGCCAGCAGTTTACGCCGGCTGAGTGGGGCCAACGTCCTGACTTTC.

The chain carries TRBV20-1 and TRBJ2-7; 8 nucleotides line up with TRBD1. This CDR3 contains 13 residues. CDR1 DFQATT and CDR2 SNEGSKA come from the germline V gene (reference sequence). Trimming took 3 bases from V and 1 from J; bases not matched to a gene: 2. This CDR3 is CSASWDRSYEQYF. The CDR3 nucleotides are TGCAGTGCTAGTTGGGACAGGTCCTACGAGCAGTACTTC.

This chain joins TRBV6-5 and TRBJ2-5, with unresolved D. The V gene's germline CDR1 is MNHEY and CDR2 SVGAGI. V lost 0 bases to trimming and J lost 11 bases, with 13 bases between them. The CDR3 spans 13 residues. The CDR3 here is CASSYSGSLEQYF. Here the CDR3 DNA reads TGTGCCAGCAGTTACTCGGGCAGCTTAGAGCAGTACTTC.

The chain carries TRBV7-2 and TRBJ2-1, with 7 bases identical to TRBD2. This CDR3 spans 14 amino acids. Germline loops: CDR1 SGHTA, CDR2 FQGNSA. The V gene end was trimmed by 1 base and the J gene end by 10 bases; junction bases not matched to a gene: 7. CDR3 sequence: CASSLVAGVVEQFF. The DNA for the CDR3 is TGTGCCAGCAGCTTAGTGGCGGGAGTAGTGGAGCAGTTCTTC. Complete variable domain (other parts from reference TRBV7-2 and TRBJ2-1): GAGVSQSPSNKVTEKGKDVELRCDPISGHTALYWYRQSLGQGLEFLIYFQGNSAPDKSGLPSDRFSAERTGGSVSTLTIQRTQQEDSAVYLCASSLVAGVVEQFFGPGTRLTVL.

This clonotype was observed a few times. This chain joins TRBV11-1 and TRBJ2-5; 7 bases are shared with TRBD1. Judging by the DNA end, TRBJ2-7 fits better; the J call may be wrong. The CDR3 totals 12 residues. Germline V gene lookup returns CDR1 SGHAT and CDR2 FQDESV (reference sequence). The DNA for the CDR3 is TGTGCCAGCAGTCCGAGGGGGCGCGAGCAGTACTTC. Translated, it gives CASSPRGREQYF.

The chain is built from TRBV18 and TRBJ2-7, with D perhaps TRBD2 (6 bases). The germline gives CDR1 KGHSH, CDR2 LQKENI. The V end lost 1 base, the J end lost 1 base, and 8 bases lay between the germline ends. The CDR3 loop spans 14 amino acids. DNA for the CDR3: TGTGCCAGCTCACCACTAGCGGAGTCCTACGAGCAGTACTTC. Translation: CASSPLAESYEQYF.

This clonotype was counted between two and nine times. The chain has TRBV7-9 and TRBJ2-1; D remains ambiguous. The V end was cut by 5 bases, the J end by 2 bases, with 4 bases between. CDR1 and CDR2 (germline): SEHNR, FQNEAQ (reference sequence). The CDR3 is 12 amino acids. CDR3 coding DNA: TGTGCCAGCAGCACAGCCTACAATGAGCAGTTCTTC. As protein: CASSTAYNEQFF. Complete variable domain (other parts from reference TRBV7-9 and TRBJ2-1): DTGVSQNPRHKITKRGQNVTFRCDPISEHNRLYWYRQTLGQGPEFLTYFQNEAQLEKSRLLSDRFSAERPKGSFSTLEIQRTEQGDSAMYLCASSTAYNEQFFGPGTRLTVL.